These 8 T cell receptor beta chains came from one sample sequenced in a study of cytomegalovirus exposure and HLA in healthy donors. 13 Jbeta primers and 60 Vbeta primers were used for the PCR. Method: immunoSEQ multiplex PCR; TCRdb's copy keeps in-frame clones and lacks some. The sample consists of some 130,000 clones, about four fifths of them appearing once. Sequenced input: PBMCs. The receptors here all came from a woman in her forties in good health and CMV-seronegative.

The rearrangement links TRBV19 to TRBJ1-5, with a tentative D call TRBD1 (6 bases). The V and J ends lost 4 bases and 3 bases respectively, with 10 bases between them. The CDR3 is made up of 14 amino acids. Germline CDR1 reads LNHDA; CDR2 reads SQIVND (reference sequence). The CDR3 region has the DNA TGTGCCAGTAGTACAGGACAGTTCAATCAGCCCCAGCATTTT. As protein: CASSTGQFNQPQHF.

The chain couples TRBV27 to TRBJ1-2; the D gene is possibly TRBD1 (5 bases). This CDR3 comprises 15 residues. V lost 5 bases, J lost 3 bases, and 16 bases lay in between. Germline-derived CDR1 and CDR2 are MNHEY and SMNVEV (reference sequence). The CDR3 nucleotides are TGTGCCAGCAGTCCCGGGCAGGGAATTTACTATGGCTACACCTTC. Encoded protein: CASSPGQGIYYGYTF.

The genes are TRBV19 and TRBJ1-2, with TRBD1 matching over 9 bases. With 9 bases clipped from V and 7 bases from J, the junction kept 6 bases outside the gene matches. CDR1 and CDR2 from the germline V gene are LNHDA and SQIVND (reference sequence). This CDR3 region has 12 residues. CDR3 sequence reads: CASWDRVGGYTF. The CDR3, as DNA: TGTGCCAGCTGGGACAGGGTTGGTGGCTACACCTTC.

The chain employs TRBV2 and TRBJ2-3; D possibly corresponds to TRBD1 (5 bases). V gave up 7 bases and J gave up 2 bases, with 10 bases separating them. The germline V gene has CDR1 SNHLY and CDR2 FYNNEI. The CDR3 totals 13 residues. The CDR3 region is CASTLRVTDTQYF. Here the CDR3 DNA reads TGTGCCAGCACTCTCAGGGTCACAGATACGCAGTATTTT.

The V gene is TRBV6-5, the J gene TRBJ2-1, with TRBD2 identical over 7 bases. This CDR3 contains 15 residues. The V segment lost 2 bases and the J segment 2 bases; nucleotides outside the gene matches: 3. Per germline, CDR1 MNHEY and CDR2 SVGAGI. The CDR3 here is CASSYLAATYNEQFF. The CDR3 DNA reads TGTGCCAGCAGTTACCTAGCGGCTACCTACAATGAGCAGTTCTTC.

J is TRBJ1-5 and V is TRBV4-1; D is unclear. The CDR3 is 14 residues long. Trimming took off 0 bases at V and 7 bases at J, with 10 bases between the two ends. CDR1 and CDR2 (germline): MGHRA, YSYEKL. The CDR3, as DNA: TGCGCCAGCAGCCAAGATGGTCGGGGACAGCCCCAGCATTTT. It codes for CASSQDGRGQPQHF.

CDR3 sequence (DNA): TGTGCCAGCAGTTACCCCCCAGAGGTTGGCAAAAACATTCAGTACTTC. It translates to CASSYPPEVGKNIQYF. V is TRBV6-6 and J is TRBJ2-4; D is unresolved. Per the germline V gene, CDR1 is MNHNY and CDR2 is SVGAGI (reference sequence). CDR3 length: 16 amino acids. Trimming removed 2 bases from V and 3 bases from J, with 14 bases in between.

The V and J genes are TRBV29-1 and TRBJ2-1; 8 nucleotides match TRBD1. The V gene end was trimmed by 6 bases and the J gene end by 9 bases; junction bases not matched to a gene: 7. The CDR3 is made up of 12 amino acids. Germline V gene lookup returns CDR1 SQVTM and CDR2 ANQGSEA. The chain's CDR3 is CSVRGQGLEQFF. Written as DNA, the CDR3 is TGCAGCGTCCGCGGACAGGGTCTTGAGCAGTTCTTC.